This T cell receptor beta chain was recovered during a study of cytomegalovirus exposure and HLA in healthy donors (dated by TCRdb to between 2016 and 2019). For the wider study: An earlier analysis of some 600 of the donors reported 250 to 300 Gb of sequence data and 117 million unique TCR beta sequences obtained from about 200 million T cells. All discovery cohort repertoires had been generated using a single sequencing platform. Among roughly 370 genotyped donors of the cohort, an average of approximately 240,000 unique TCR beta nucleotide sequences were sequenced per donor, about a sixth of them non-productive. The T cell repertoires of around 730 subjects were profiled by immunosequencing and related to cytomegalovirus serostatus. Five DR-DQ haplotypes were treated as single units for association and clustering because of strong linkage in the cohort. A later genetic analysis used genome-wide SNP genotypes for about 55% of the 666 donors, treating that subset as a discovery cohort. An earlier analysis of around 540 of the donors applied high-throughput TCR beta sequencing to assess whether each TCR beta V gene segment acted as functional or pseudogenic. The genetic ancestry cluster associated with self-reported Caucasian donors included 80% to 90% of the 300 to 400 genotyped donors. An early release that covered around 590 HLA-typed donors contained around 300 gigabases of sequencing data and tens of millions of unique TCR sequences. In the later analysis, no new phenotypic data were used to find candidate immune exposures; instead, reliance was placed on TCR beta sequences and their occurrence across donors. A later analysis re-analyzed previously published TCR beta repertoires from 666 donors and added high-resolution HLA genotyping to study TCR occurrence patterns. The study combined high-throughput TCR immunosequencing, statistical association of individual TCRs with disease status, and machine learning to predict cytomegalovirus infection status. HLA typing covered class I and class II loci at four-digit resolution. The number of donors typed differed by locus, with about 629-630 for A, B, C, DRB1 and DQB1, 522 for DQA1, 600 to 610 for DPA1, and approximately 470 for DPB1. Alongside the repertoire data, information on donor age, sex, ethnicity and CMV serostatus was compiled. The study was designed to test whether signatures of past pathogen exposure could be identified by cataloging public T cell receptors. Besides the first cohort of approximately 670 subjects, a separate validation cohort made up of 120 different subjects was used.

Broader findings and caveats from the paper: In a later analysis, several top co-occurrence clusters were reported to appear linked to parvovirus B19, influenza, CMV and Epstein-Barr virus. Sequencing depth was assumed to be roughly uniform across donors in the presence/absence analyses, though that assumption may not hold. Assigning TCR associations to individual alleles was difficult when HLA alleles, especially DR and DQ, strongly co-occurred. A further reported finding was that TCR beta sequences accurately predicted the HLA-A and HLA-B alleles for most subjects in the first cohort. In a later analysis, TCR association rates were found to vary across HLA loci, with the most associated TCRs seen for DRB1 alleles and the fewest for HLA-C alleles. In a later analysis, most CMV-associated TCR beta chains were found to appear HLA-restricted, with HLA associations seemingly driven largely by CMV exposure. A later genetic analysis reported fewer N-insertions in productive TCRs among donors in an Asian-associated ancestry cluster than the roughly 720-donor mean. In vitro tests confirmed that a few of the cytomegalovirus-associated TCR beta chains recognize cytomegalovirus antigens. An association between a missense DCLRE1C variant and V-gene and J-gene trimming of TCR beta chains was found in a later genetic analysis and replicated in an independent cohort. According to the authors, the approach could potentially be generalized to other disease states and immunological phenotypes. The cohort was sequenced for TCR beta chains only, and without alpha or paired-chain data the features that could be detected were limited. The 87-base-pair reads could not distinguish some IMGT-functional V segments, including TRBV6-2 and TRBV6-3, so those segments were excluded. Seventeen rarely observed V segments, including chromosome 9 orphons, were excluded from the earlier analysis of about 500 of the donors because counts were too low. The classifier was reported to diagnose cytomegalovirus status with high specificity and sensitivity in both the original and validation cohorts. Because HLA typing was missing for some donors at each locus, association tests included only the typed subset. The only immune exposure information available for the cohort was CMV serostatus. Linkage disequilibrium might explain the correlated functional status among segregating V segments, but an unknown experimental factor could not be ruled out. In the study, around 150 TCR beta chains were listed as associated with cytomegalovirus. A later analysis found that HLA-associated TCR beta chains were more clonally expanded and had lower generation probabilities than equally common non-associated chains. While some public TCRs were present in many individuals, most TCR sequences turned up only very rarely across donors. Specific HLA alleles were associated with 15,000 to 20,000 TCR beta sequences at a false discovery rate of 0.05 in a later analysis. In an earlier analysis of about 540 of the donors, most TCR beta V segments were observed in productive rearrangements about 87% or about 30% of the time, broadly matching IMGT annotations. The sequencing pipeline was judged likely to have produced a cluster of highly shared sequence variants as a technical artifact.

According to the germline V gene (reference sequence), CDR1 reads LNHDA and CDR2 reads SQIVND. Counted from cysteine to phenylalanine, this CDR3 has 14 amino acids. Of the read, only the CDR3 DNA is kept; its 42 bases are in frame from base 1. V loses 2 bases, J loses 4 bases, and the germline ends lie 11 bases apart. The cohort was made up of approximately 670 healthy bone marrow donors. All cohort members were sampled while nominally healthy, although unrecorded immune exposures were likely present. The donor tested CMV seronegative and was one of the 352 seronegative cohort members. Each donor provided a peripheral blood sample, and peripheral blood mononuclear cells were used for TCR beta sequencing. Genomic DNA extraction from the blood cell samples was performed with the Qiagen DNeasy Blood Extraction Kit. Comments on this clone: No antigen is known for it. No base-level quality is on record; no much larger clone is a single base apart.

The receptor library was made with the immunoSEQ multiplex PCR assay. The multiplex PCR relied on a mix of 60 forward primers for TCR Vbeta segments and 13 reverse primers for TCR Jbeta segments. The CDR3 region of rearranged TCR beta genes was amplified from genomic DNA by a multiplex PCR assay. Amplified TCR beta libraries were sequenced as 87-base-pair reads on the Illumina HiSeq System. The original methods were these. Across the 500 to 750 repertoires, a later analysis counted tens of millions of unique TCR beta chains, 9.5 million to 13 million of which were shared by at least two donors. Raw reads were error-corrected and collapsed into unique sequences with a nearest-neighbor algorithm that merged closely related sequences to remove PCR and sequencing errors. To assign V, D and J gene segments, CDR3 sequences were aligned to IMGT reference sequences. For a sequence to be retained, at least a six-nucleotide match to both a V gene segment and a J gene segment was required. A rearrangement counted as productive if the CDR3 had no stop codons and remained in frame with V and J, and every other rearrangement counted as non-productive. CDR3 was defined according to IMGT convention as the region running from the second conserved V-encoded cysteine to the conserved J-encoded phenylalanine. Sequences without an unambiguous match to a single V gene segment were excluded from the earlier analysis of approximately 600 of the donors. An earlier analysis of 500 to 600 of the donors classified V segments as functional when productive rearrangements were above 56.7% and as segregating when the standard deviation between donors was above 5%. A statistical classification framework was developed to diagnose cytomegalovirus status using the catalog of TCR beta chain sequences. A later analysis assigned V and J genes by comparing TCR nucleotide sequences with IMGT/GENE-DB human TR gene sequences. A later analysis assigned CDR3 sequences and most-parsimonious VDJ recombination scenarios with the TCRdist pipeline. In a later analysis, each TCR beta chain was defined by its CDR3 amino acid sequence together with its V-gene family, and reads lacking a unique V-gene family were excluded. To address suspected cross-contamination and a sequencing artifact, a later analysis removed a few hundred highly shared, low-generation-probability nucleotide sequences. In a later analysis, a clonal expansion index for each public chain was calculated from normalized within-repertoire ranks of inferred template counts. A later analysis computed generation probabilities with a VDJ recombination model fitted to out-of-frame rearrangements, and checked the results against IGoR. In a later analysis, TCR-TCR, TCR-HLA and TCR-CMV co-occurrence was scored with hypergeometric tests, and a repertoire-size bias correction was applied to TCR pairs. In a later analysis, false discovery rates were estimated by permuting HLA or CMV assignments 20 times. In a later analysis, co-occurring TCRs were grouped with DBSCAN, and TCRdist sequence similarity was added when clustering was performed within HLA-allele-positive subsets. Repertoires with fewer than 30,000 or more than 120,000 public chains were left out of co-occurrence clustering, as were five repertoires with anomalous nucleotide sharing. TCRdb limited this immuneACCESS table to in-frame rearrangements with V and J called. A share of clones is missing; checked studies link under half to unresolved V genes, and the rest is unexplained. V and J calls plus clone size are reproduced from that table; the DNA served to infer D and trimming. In this sample the table shows over 200,000 clones, roughly 91% of which occur a single time. 1% of the sample goes to the ten largest clones.

Input material: PBMCs. The clonotype was recovered from a woman aged 18-35 years in good health and CMV-seronegative. The chain is assembled from TRBV19 and TRBJ1-1; TRBD1 might be the D gene, on 5 matching bases. CDR3 sequence: CASSIKGAGTEAFF. Read as DNA, the sequence is TGTGCCAGTAGTATAAAAGGGGCAGGCACTGAAGCTTTCTTT.